The 29 T cell receptor beta chains below all came from one sample that was sequenced in a study of cytomegalovirus exposure and HLA in healthy donors. Profiled with immunoSEQ multiplex PCR; TCRdb holds only in-frame clones, not every one. The table records about 88,000 clones, roughly 80% of them present only once. Sequencing was carried out using PBMCs. All receptors come from a woman aged 18-29 years in good health and CMV-seropositive.

A single count supports this clone. The chain employs TRBV4-1 and TRBJ1-5; D might be TRBD1 (6 bases). Germline CDR1 MGHRA, CDR2 YSYEKL. The CDR3 runs to 16 residues. V was trimmed by 1 base and J by 7 bases, leaving 17 bases between them. The chain's CDR3 is CASSQGGGGRLQPQHF. The CDR3 DNA reads TGCGCCAGCAGCCAAGGGGGAGGGGGGCGGTTACAGCCCCAGCATTTT.

This clone has a handful of counts. The V and J genes are TRBV6-5 and TRBJ2-5; D might be TRBD2 (5 bases). This CDR3 contains 13 residues. Germline V gene lookup returns CDR1 MNHEY and CDR2 SVGAGI. V dropped 2 bases and J dropped 5 bases, with 9 bases sitting between them. The CDR3 bases are TGTGCCAGCAGTTACGCTAGAGGGGAGACCCAGTACTTC. This gives the protein CASSYARGETQYF.

The V and J genes are TRBV9 and TRBJ2-1; D not resolved. Germline lookup yields CDR1 SGDLS and CDR2 YYNGEE. The CDR3 is made up of 14 amino acids. Trimming removed 1 base at V and 5 bases at J, with 10 bases between. The CDR3 DNA reads TGTGCCAGCAGCGTAAAAATACAAGACAATGAGCAGTTCTTC. This translates into CASSVKIQDNEQFF.

The chain combines TRBV28 with TRBJ1-5; TRBD1 matches at 7 bases. With V trimmed by 5 bases and J by 1 base, 5 bases remained unmatched. This CDR3 region has 15 residues. CDR1 is MDHEN, CDR2 SYDVKM, per germline. DNA for the CDR3: TGTGCCAGCAGTCCGCGGACAGGCAGCAATCAGCCCCAGCATTTT. Translating gives CASSPRTGSNQPQHF.

J is TRBJ1-3 and V is TRBV6-6, with 10 bases identical to TRBD1. Germline V gene lookup returns CDR1 MNHNY and CDR2 SVGAGI (reference sequence). The CDR3 extends over 15 amino acids. V trimming: 4 bases; J trimming: 0 bases; junction bases outside the gene matches: 0. In DNA form, the CDR3 reads TGTGCCAGCAGTTGGGACAGGGGCTCTGGAAACACCATATATTTT. Encoded protein: CASSWDRGSGNTIYF.

There are a few counts of this clone. The rearrangement uses TRBV9 and TRBJ2-1, with 15 bases lining up with TRBD2. This CDR3 has 15 amino acids. From germline, CDR1 is SGDLS and CDR2 YYNGEE. The V gene end was trimmed by 3 bases and the J gene end by 8 bases; junction bases not matched to a gene: 3. The chain's CDR3 is CASSGTSGGVDEQFF. CDR3 coding DNA: TGTGCCAGCAGCGGGACTAGCGGGGGGGTCGATGAGCAGTTCTTC.

This clone was seen only a few times. The sample contains more than one DNA sequence encoding this CDR3. The chain employs TRBV7-9 and TRBJ2-5, with 7 bases identical to TRBD2. With 5 bases clipped from V and 4 bases from J, the junction kept 7 bases outside the gene matches. Germline-derived CDR1 and CDR2 are SEHNR and FQNEAQ (reference sequence). This CDR3 is 14 amino acids long. The CDR3 region is CASSQPLAAETQYF. DNA of the CDR3: TGTGCCAGCAGCCAGCCCCTAGCGGCAGAGACCCAGTACTTC.

The chain couples TRBV2 to TRBJ1-6; D gene ambiguous. CDR3 length: 14 amino acids. V lost 3 bases, J lost 7 bases, and 10 bases lay in between. CDR1 and CDR2 (germline): SNHLY, FYNNEI. CDR3 sequence (DNA): TGTGCCAGCAGTGACCAGGTGCCAAATTCACCCCTCCACTTT. Residues: CASSDQVPNSPLHF.

This chain links TRBV9 with TRBJ2-7; the D gene is possibly TRBD2 (6 bases). Trimming left V 3 bases short and J 4 bases short, with 11 bases between. Germline V gives CDR1 SGDLS, CDR2 YYNGEE. This CDR3 has 13 amino acids. CDR3 sequence reads: CASSDSGGYEQYF. CDR3 bases: TGTGCCAGCAGCGATAGCGGTGGGTACGAGCAGTACTTC. The full variable domain, in which reference TRBV9 and TRBJ2-7 provide the parts outside the CDR3, is DSGVTQTPKHLITATGQRVTLRCSPRSGDLSVYWYQQSLDQGLQFLIQYYNGEERAKGNILERFSAQQFPDLHSELNLSSLELGDSALYFCASSDSGGYEQYFGPGTRLTVT.

This chain links TRBV7-2 with TRBJ1-6, with D unclear. Germline CDR1 is SGHTA and CDR2 is FQGNSA. V was pared by 9 bases and J by 0 bases, with 15 bases between. The CDR3 has 16 residues. DNA for the CDR3: TGTGCCAGTACACCGGGTCCGAGCTCCTATAATTCACCCCTCCACTTT. As protein: CASTPGPSSYNSPLHF. Supplemented by reference TRBV7-2 and TRBJ1-6, the full variable domain reads GAGVSQSPSNKVTEKGKDVELRCDPISGHTALYWYRQSLGQGLEFLIYFQGNSAPDKSGLPSDRFSAERTGGSVSTLTIQRTQQEDSAVYLCASTPGPSSYNSPLHFGNGTRLTVT.

This rearrangement joins TRBV6-5 to TRBJ2-5; D may be TRBD1 (6 bases). Trimming removed 4 bases from V and 1 base from J, with 13 bases in between. Germline V gives CDR1 MNHEY, CDR2 SVGAGI. The length of the CDR3 is 15 residues. CDR3: CASSFLGAIQETQYF. CDR3 coding DNA: TGTGCCAGCAGTTTTCTGGGGGCGATCCAAGAGACCCAGTACTTC.

This chain joins TRBV7-3 and TRBJ2-7; the D gene is possibly TRBD2 (6 bases). The germline V and J ends were trimmed by 5 bases and 5 bases, with 22 bases remaining between them. Germline assignment: CDR1 SGHTA and CDR2 FQGTGA. The CDR3 is 16 residues long. This chain's CDR3 is CASSPIAGAGYHEQYF. The DNA for the CDR3 is TGTGCCAGCAGCCCGATTGCCGGGGCGGGGTACCACGAGCAGTACTTC.

V is TRBV28 and J is TRBJ2-2; 7 positions match TRBD2. The germline V gene encodes CDR1 MDHEN and CDR2 SYDVKM. J was trimmed by 8 bases and V by 5 bases; bases with no gene match: 8. The CDR3 sequence is 14 residues long. The CDR3 bases are TGTGCCAGCAGTCTTGGGACTATGACAGGGGAGCTGTTTTTT. It encodes CASSLGTMTGELFF.

V usage is TRBV6-7 and J usage is TRBJ2-2; D call uncertain. TRBV6-7 is annotated as an ORF whose role is uncertain. Trimming shortened V by 11 bases and J by 4 bases, and 17 bases separated the two germline ends. The CDR3 is 14 residues long. As DNA, the CDR3 is TGTGCCTCCAAAGGCGGAGAAGTCACCGGGGAGCTGTTTTTT. Amino acid sequence: CASKGGEVTGELFF.

The V call is TRBV28, the J call TRBJ1-5; TRBD1 is a possible D gene (5 bases). The CDR3 totals 12 residues. V dropped 7 bases and J dropped 4 bases, with 8 bases sitting between them. Germline-derived CDR1 and CDR2 are MDHEN and SYDVKM. The CDR3 reads CASNTGNQPQHF. The CDR3 nucleotides are TGTGCCAGCAATACAGGAAATCAGCCCCAGCATTTT.

Notes on this clone: Different DNA sequences within this sample yield the same CDR3. V usage is TRBV19 and J usage is TRBJ1-1; no definite D call. V dropped 5 bases and J dropped 3 bases, with 7 bases sitting between them. The germline CDR1 and CDR2 sequences are LNHDA and SQIVND (reference sequence). The CDR3 extends over 12 amino acids. This chain's CDR3 is CASSAGDTEAFF. The CDR3 DNA follows: TGTGCCAGTAGTGCCGGGGACACTGAAGCTTTCTTT.

The chain employs TRBV30 and TRBJ1-1, with D possibly matching TRBD1 (5 bases). Germline CDR1 is GTSNPN and CDR2 is SVGIG (reference sequence). V lost 3 bases, J lost 10 bases, and 18 bases lay in between. This CDR3 is built from 13 residues. CDR3 loop: CAWRYPPGERAFF. CDR3 nucleotides: TGTGCCTGGAGGTACCCCCCGGGGGAACGAGCTTTCTTT.

The chain joins TRBV29-1 to TRBJ1-1; a possible D gene is TRBD1 (6 bases). Germline CDR1 reads SQVTM; CDR2 reads ANQGSEA. The CDR3 extends over 13 amino acids. V dropped 7 bases and J dropped 0 bases, with 12 bases sitting between them. DNA for the CDR3: TGCAGCGCCGCCCAGGGGATGAACACTGAAGCTTTCTTT. Amino acid sequence: CSAAQGMNTEAFF.

The chain recombines TRBV5-1 with TRBJ1-2; D remains unclear. Germline V gene sequence: CDR1 SGHRS, CDR2 YFSETQ. This CDR3 comprises 16 residues. Deletions cut 3 bases from V and 8 bases from J, with 23 bases between. The CDR3 region is CASSSRRDEGGQGYTF. CDR3 DNA: TGCGCCAGCAGCTCGCGTCGTGACGAGGGAGGTCAGGGCTACACCTTC. Together with reference TRBV5-1 and TRBJ1-2, the CDR3 gives the full variable domain: KAGVTQTPRYLIKTRGQQVTLSCSPISGHRSVSWYQQTPGQGLQFLFEYFSETQRNKGNFPGRFSGRQFSNSRSEMNVSTLELGDSALYLCASSSRRDEGGQGYTFGSGTRLTVV.

In its sample, this clone was seen once. The gene calls are TRBV28 and TRBJ2-3; 8 nucleotides line up with TRBD1. Germline-derived CDR1 and CDR2 are MDHEN and SYDVKM. V gave up 3 bases and J gave up 4 bases; unmatched junction bases: 9. The CDR3 has 16 residues. DNA for the CDR3: TGTGCCAGCAGTTTCCGACAGGGGAAACTCTCAGATACGCAGTATTTT. Amino acid sequence: CASSFRQGKLSDTQYF.

This rearrangement joins TRBV19 to TRBJ1-6; D remains unclear. The CDR3 is 16 residues long. Germline loops: CDR1 LNHDA, CDR2 SQIVND (reference sequence). Trimming left V 3 bases short and J 6 bases short, with 15 bases between. CDR3 nucleotide sequence: TGTGCCAGTAGTATCCGCGGGGTACCACTTAATTCACCCCTCCACTTT. This gives the protein CASSIRGVPLNSPLHF. Full variable domain (missing parts from reference TRBV19 and TRBJ1-6): DGGITQSPKYLFRKEGQNVTLSCEQNLNHDAMYWYRQDPGQGLRLIYYSQIVNDFQKGDIAEGYSVSREKKESFPLTVTSAQKNPTAFYLCASSIRGVPLNSPLHFGNGTRLTVT.

The chain's CDR3 is CASRQGMNTGELFF. The DNA of the CDR3 is TGTGCCAGCAGACAGGGGATGAACACCGGGGAGCTGTTTTTT. The rearrangement links TRBV7-9 to TRBJ2-2, with 7 bases fitting TRBD1. Germline lookup yields CDR1 SEHNR and CDR2 FQNEAQ (reference sequence). Trimming cost V 6 bases and J 1 base; bases outside gene matches: 2. The CDR3 loop spans 14 amino acids.

This chain uses TRBV5-1 with TRBJ2-3, with 9 bases that match TRBD1. The CDR3 is 14 amino acids. With V trimmed by 4 bases and J by 1 base, 1 base remained unmatched. In germline, CDR1 is SGHRS, CDR2 YFSETQ. The CDR3, as DNA: TGCGCCAGCAGCAGGGACAGGGGCACAGATACGCAGTATTTT. The encoded protein is CASSRDRGTDTQYF. Drawing the rest from reference TRBV5-1 and TRBJ2-3, the complete variable domain is KAGVTQTPRYLIKTRGQQVTLSCSPISGHRSVSWYQQTPGQGLQFLFEYFSETQRNKGNFPGRFSGRQFSNSRSEMNVSTLELGDSALYLCASSRDRGTDTQYFGPGTRLTVL.

The chain uses TRBV10-3 and TRBJ2-7, with 7 bases aligning to TRBD1. The V gene's germline CDR1 is ENHRY and CDR2 SYGVKD. Germline trimming cut 8 bases from V and 0 bases from J; bases unmatched to any gene: 7. This CDR3 region has 14 residues. The CDR3 region is CAIEPGTDSYEQYF. CDR3 DNA: TGTGCCATCGAACCCGGGACAGACTCCTACGAGCAGTACTTC.

The chain carries TRBV6-5 and TRBJ2-2; D is ambiguous. Germline CDR1 MNHEY, CDR2 SVGAGI. The CDR3 length is 14 residues. V lost 6 bases and J lost 2, with 10 bases in between. CDR3 loop: CASRSWRNTGELFF. CDR3 nucleotide sequence: TGTGCCAGCAGAAGTTGGAGAAACACCGGGGAGCTGTTTTTT.

The chain links TRBV4-1 to TRBJ2-5; tentatively, D is TRBD1 (5 bases). With 4 bases removed from V and 1 base from J, the gap between germline ends came to 10 bases. CDR1 is MGHRA, CDR2 YSYEKL, per germline. This CDR3 region has 14 residues. The CDR3 here is CASSPWGFQETQYF. The CDR3, as DNA: TGCGCCAGCAGCCCCTGGGGCTTCCAAGAGACCCAGTACTTC.

The V and J genes are TRBV19 and TRBJ2-5; TRBD2 matches at 11 bases. The CDR3 runs to 15 residues. In germline, CDR1 is LNHDA, CDR2 SQIVND (reference sequence). Germline trimming cut 0 bases from V and 5 bases from J; bases unmatched to any gene: 2. In DNA form, the CDR3 reads TGTGCCAGTAGTATAGAACTAGCGGGGGTGGAGACCCAGTACTTC. It specifies CASSIELAGVETQYF.

The rearrangement uses TRBV2 and TRBJ1-3, with TRBD1 identical over 7 bases. The CDR3 spans 14 residues. Germline V gene lookup returns CDR1 SNHLY and CDR2 FYNNEI. V shed 6 bases, J shed 3 bases, and the junction held 5 bases outside the gene matches. The CDR3 loop is CASRDREVGNTIYF. In DNA form, the CDR3 reads TGTGCCAGCAGAGACAGGGAGGTTGGAAACACCATATATTTT.

The CDR3 coding sequence is TGTGCCAGTAGTCAACTGACAGGGGGTATGAACACTGAAGCTTTCTTT. Protein product: CASSQLTGGMNTEAFF. The rearrangement joins TRBV19 to TRBJ1-1; 9 nucleotides line up with TRBD1. The CDR3 covers 16 residues. Germline lookup yields CDR1 LNHDA and CDR2 SQIVND (reference sequence). V shed 5 bases, J shed 0 bases, and the junction held 7 bases outside the gene matches.